This T cell receptor (beta chain) was recovered during a study of cytomegalovirus exposure and HLA in healthy donors. About the study: The early release's HLA-typed donors yielded 70 million to 85 million unique TCRs. The Caucasian-associated ancestry cluster contained approximately 81% of the roughly 400 genotyped donors.

Primers for the PCR totalled 60 Vbeta and 13 Jbeta. How the authors handled the data: Later analysis identified roughly 84 million unique TCR beta chains, 9 million to 12 million shared. Profiled with immunoSEQ multiplex PCR; TCRdb holds only in-frame clones, not every one. Clone size and the V and J calls come from that table; the DNA yielded D and trimming. The sample table includes 140,000 to 150,000 clones. The V gene lost 6 bases and the J gene lost 3 bases, with 11 bases spanning the gap. This CDR3 region has 13 residues. The germline V gene encodes CDR1 SGHAT and CDR2 FQNNGV. V usage is TRBV11-2 and J usage is TRBJ1-1; D may be TRBD1 (6 bases). This receptor was obtained from a male donor in good health and CMV-seronegative. The sample comprised PBMCs. This CDR3 is CASSRHRDTEAFF. The CDR3 nucleotides are TGTGCCAGCAGTCGGCACAGGGACACTGAAGCTTTCTTT.